Detailed here is one T cell receptor beta chain. Its antigen is currently unknown. TCRdb analysed the reads with MiXCR anew, one entry per CDR3 protein. The sample has 13,000 or so distinct CDR3 sequences, 18% seen once. The data were taken from a study of liver allograft versus peripheral blood T cells. Across the whole study: Comparisons were made between T cell receptor repertoires found in transplanted livers and those circulating in recipients' peripheral blood. Whole-study results and caveats: Reported data describe T cell receptor repertoires within liver allografts as differing from those in peripheral blood.

The V end lost 7 bases, the J end lost 3 bases, and 10 bases lay between the germline ends. From germline, CDR1 is DFQATT and CDR2 SNEGSKA (reference sequence). The CDR3 sequence is 13 residues long. This clonotype was obtained from a human patient who had a liver transplant. Part of the T cells may come from the graft donor. The chain uses TRBV20-1 and TRBJ1-6; D remains unclear. CDR3 nucleotide sequence: TGCAGTGTAAGGGAAGGCTATAATTCACCCCTCCACTTT. As protein: CSVREGYNSPLHF.